This T cell receptor beta chain was profiled in a study of early T cells in non-severe SARS-CoV-2 infection. Study information: Sequencing used unsorted whole-blood bulk RNA, so chains lack pairing.

Using its own MiXCR run on the 5' RACE reads, TCRdb lists one record per CDR3 protein. The sample yields 69,000 or so distinct CDR3 sequences, roughly a tenth seen once. This clonotype was seen many times. Germline V CDR1 and CDR2: SGHVS, FQNEAQ. The CDR3 totals 16 residues. The ends were cut back, 5 bases at V and 4 bases at J, with 20 bases in the middle. The chain uses TRBV7-8 and TRBJ1-1; D may be TRBD1 (6 bases). Sequencing was carried out using whole blood. This sequence originates from an adult who was a healthcare worker with PCR-confirmed SARS-CoV-2 infection or an uninfected control (not recorded which). CDR3 coding DNA: TGTGCCAGCAGCCTTAGGAACCAGGGGAGGGTCACTGAAGCTTTCTTT. It translates to CASSLRNQGRVTEAFF.